One sample yielded the 5 T cell receptor beta chains listed below, sequenced in a study of OX40 agonist ivuxolimab in advanced cancers. To prepare the library, the immunoSEQ multiplex PCR assay was applied. Not all clones reach the TCRdb copy of this immuneACCESS table, which keeps in-frame sequences only. Checked studies attribute under half of the gap to unresolved V genes and leave the rest unexplained. The sample table shows more than 100,000 clones, and about 94% are seen once. The ten biggest clones cover approximately 0.15% of the sample. The sample consisted of CD4+ or CD8+ T cells sorted from blood, taken in a trial of the OX40 agonist ivuxolimab. Source of these receptors: an adult with an advanced solid tumor such as melanoma, head and neck, liver or kidney cancer.

This clone was seen more than once but under ten times. V usage is TRBV6-1 and J usage is TRBJ1-3; D remains unclear. This CDR3 has 14 amino acids. Between the trimmed V and J ends, which lost 11 bases and 0 bases, there was a span of 14 bases. CDR1 is MNHNS, CDR2 SASEGT, per germline. CDR3 nucleotides: TGTGCCTCCCAAGGGCAGAGCTCTGGAAACACCATATATTTT. Protein product: CASQGQSSGNTIYF.

This rearrangement joins TRBV7-2 to TRBJ2-1; D could derive from TRBD1 or TRBD2 (6 bases each). Germline V gene data show CDR1 as SGHTA and CDR2 as FQGNSA. This CDR3 has 16 residues. V dropped 2 bases and J dropped 4 bases, with 15 bases sitting between them. In nucleotides, the CDR3 is TGTGCCAGCAGCTTAATGGGGGGCCCGATATACAATGAGCAGTTCTTC. Its protein product is CASSLMGGPIYNEQFF.

V and J are TRBV9 and TRBJ1-1, with D tentatively TRBD1 (6 bases). Germline V gene lookup returns CDR1 SGDLS and CDR2 YYNGEE. The CDR3 extends over 15 amino acids. V lost 0 bases and J 5 bases, leaving 14 bases between the germline ends. This CDR3 is CASSVGTPRGTEAFF. The DNA of the CDR3 is TGTGCCAGCAGCGTAGGTACGCCGAGGGGGACTGAAGCTTTCTTT.

V gene TRBV9 combines with J gene TRBJ2-2, with D hard to call. Germline assignment: CDR1 SGDLS and CDR2 YYNGEE. Trimming removed 0 bases at V and 0 bases at J, with 6 bases between. The CDR3 sequence is 15 residues long. The CDR3 reads CASSVALTNTGELFF. The CDR3 coding sequence is TGTGCCAGCAGCGTAGCTCTTACGAACACCGGGGAGCTGTTTTTT. The entire variable domain, with the rest obtained from reference TRBV9 and TRBJ2-2, is as follows: DSGVTQTPKHLITATGQRVTLRCSPRSGDLSVYWYQQSLDQGLQFLIQYYNGEERAKGNILERFSAQQFPDLHSELNLSSLELGDSALYFCASSVALTNTGELFFGEGSRLTVL.

The chain is built from TRBV5-6 and TRBJ2-3; D may correspond to TRBD1 or TRBD2 (6 bases each). The ends were cut back, 4 bases at V and 5 bases at J, with 17 bases in the middle. Germline V gene lookup returns CDR1 SGHDT and CDR2 YYEEEE. CDR3 length: 15 amino acids. The CDR3 nucleotides are TGTGCCAGCAGCCAGGGGCTAGCGCGGTTAGATACGCAGTATTTT. This gives the protein CASSQGLARLDTQYF.